The rows below give T cell receptor beta chains drawn from one sample of a study of blood T cell repertoires in COVID-19. TCRdb's copy holds only in-frame clones and misses some; the assay was immunoSEQ multiplex PCR. The sample carries 100,000 to 140,000 clones, just over 90% recorded once. Sequences were obtained from peripheral blood. All receptors come from a woman aged 25 to 39 with acute or convalescent COVID-19. CDR3s include the opening cysteine and the closing phenylalanine or tryptophan. The D gene is left open where the match is weak. Size is omitted from some rows. Given values are once, few, many or a class for expanded clones.

cdr3_nt,cdr3_aa,cdr3_length,clone_size,j_call,v_call,d_call
TGTGCCAGTCACCAGGGGGTGAGTCGCAATCAGCCCCAGCATTTT,CASHQGVSRNQPQHF,15,-,TRBJ1-5,TRBV2,TRBD1
TGTGCCACCAGTGACGGACAGGTGAACACTGAAGCTTTCTTT,CATSDGQVNTEAFF,14,-,TRBJ1-1,TRBV24-1,TRBD1
TGTGCCAGCAGTTTACGGGGAAAGGCTTTCTTT,CASSLRGKAFF,11,-,TRBJ1-1,TRBV12-3/TRBV12-4,-
TGTGCCAGCAGCCCCGGGACTAGCCGTCCAGATACGCAGTATTTT,CASSPGTSRPDTQYF,15,-,TRBJ2-3,TRBV7-3,TRBD2
TGCAGTGCTAGTGGCGGGTCCCCTAATCAGCCCCAGCATTTT,CSASGGSPNQPQHF,14,-,TRBJ1-5,TRBV20-1,-
TGTGCCAGCAGTCCTGGTACTAGCGGGAGGTTGGCAGATACGCAGTATTTT,CASSPGTSGRLADTQYF,17,once,TRBJ2-3,TRBV28,TRBD2
TGTGCCAGCCGGGCGCCCGGACTAGCGGGAGGTGTAAATGAGCAGTTCTTC,CASRAPGLAGGVNEQFF,17,-,TRBJ2-1,TRBV28,TRBD2
TGTGCCAGCAGTCCACAGGGCCTCACCCTCCACTTT,CASSPQGLTLHF,12,-,TRBJ1-6,TRBV27,-
TGTGCCAGCAGTTTATACGTGGTGCAGTCACACCAGCCCCAGCATTTT,CASSLYVVQSHQPQHF,16,-,TRBJ1-5,TRBV28,-
TGTGCCAGCAGCCCCTCGCGGGTCGGGGAAAAACTGTTTTTT,CASSPSRVGEKLFF,14,-,TRBJ1-4,TRBV7-9,-
TGTGCCAGCAGCTACGGGGGCGGGAGATCTGAAGCTTTCTTT,CASSYGGGRSEAFF,14,-,TRBJ1-1,TRBV6-5,-
TGTGCCACCAGCAGAGTACAGGGGGCATTTGAGCAGTACTTC,CATSRVQGAFEQYF,14,-,TRBJ2-7,TRBV15,TRBD1
TGTGCCAGCAGCCAAGGTCTGGGGGCAGGATCACCCCTCCACTTT,CASSQGLGAGSPLHF,15,-,TRBJ1-6,TRBV14,-
TGTGCCAGCAGTTACTCGGGGGGGTCCCGTGAAAAACTGTTTTTT,CASSYSGGSREKLFF,15,-,TRBJ1-4,TRBV6-5,-
TGTGCCAGCAGCTTAGTGGACGGGGTCAAGAACAATGAGCAGTTCTTC,CASSLVDGVKNNEQFF,16,-,TRBJ2-1,TRBV7-9,-
TGTGCCAGCTCACCTCCACAAACTAGCGGGGGATTAAGAGAGACCCAGTACTTC,CASSPPQTSGGLRETQYF,18,-,TRBJ2-5,TRBV18,TRBD2
TGTGCCAGTAGTAAGAGGACAGGCCCTCTCACAGATACGCAGTATTTT,CASSKRTGPLTDTQYF,16,few,TRBJ2-3,TRBV19,TRBD1
TGCGCCAGCAGCTTGGAGGGCAGGGGTCATGAAAAACTGTTTTTT,CASSLEGRGHEKLFF,15,-,TRBJ1-4,TRBV5-1,-
TGTGCCAGCTCACCACGGGGGCTAGCGGGAGACGAGCAGTACTTC,CASSPRGLAGDEQYF,15,-,TRBJ2-7,TRBV18,TRBD2
TGTGCCAGCAGCGTAGGGGACAGGGTGGAGACCCAGTACTTC,CASSVGDRVETQYF,14,-,TRBJ2-5,TRBV9,TRBD1
TGTGCCAGCACCCCTCCAGCGGGCGGGGGGGGCACAGATACGCAGTATTTT,CASTPPAGGGGTDTQYF,17,-,TRBJ2-3,TRBV2,TRBD2
TGTGCCAGCAGCCCGGTGCGCGGGAGTGCGGAGACCCAGTACTTC,CASSPVRGSAETQYF,15,-,TRBJ2-5,TRBV7-2,TRBD2
TGCGCCAGCAGTGACCCGGGACAGGGGGAAAGGCAGTTCTTC,CASSDPGQGERQFF,14,-,TRBJ2-1,TRBV10-1,TRBD1
TGTGCCAGCAGCCTCGGACTAGCGGGATTTTCCGGGGCCAACGTCCTGACTTTC,CASSLGLAGFSGANVLTF,18,-,TRBJ2-6,TRBV9,TRBD2
TGTGCCAGTAGCGTGACGACAGGGGGCCGGACTGAAGCTTTCTTT,CASSVTTGGRTEAFF,15,-,TRBJ1-1,TRBV19,TRBD1
TGTGCCAGTAGTACAAACCCGCAGGGGCATGCAGATACGCAGTATTTT,CASSTNPQGHADTQYF,16,-,TRBJ2-3,TRBV19,-
TGTGCCAGCAGTTATAGCGGACCCTACGAGCAGTACTTC,CASSYSGPYEQYF,13,-,TRBJ2-7,TRBV7-3,-
TGCGCCAGCAGCTTACTAGCGGGGGGGCAGGAGACCCAGTACTTC,CASSLLAGGQETQYF,15,-,TRBJ2-5,TRBV5-1,TRBD2
TGTGCCAGCAGCTCACCCCCCGGCGGGTACGAGCAGTACTTC,CASSSPPGGYEQYF,14,-,TRBJ2-7,TRBV7-9,-
TGTGCCTGGAGTCCGACTGGCGGTGAAGCTTTCTTT,CAWSPTGGEAFF,12,once,TRBJ1-1,TRBV30,-
TGTGCCAGCAGCTCGACAGGGGGCAAGGCAGATACGCAGTATTTT,CASSSTGGKADTQYF,15,once,TRBJ2-3,TRBV7-3,TRBD1
TGTGCCAGCAGCTTCGGGGAATATGAAAAACTGTTTTTT,CASSFGEYEKLFF,13,-,TRBJ1-4,TRBV7-9,-
TGTGCCAGCTCGGTAGGTACAGGGGGAGAAACTGAAGCTTTCTTT,CASSVGTGGETEAFF,15,-,TRBJ1-1,TRBV18,TRBD1
TGTGCCAGCAGCCAGAACTGGCTCGACGGGACTAGCACAGATACGCAGTATTTT,CASSQNWLDGTSTDTQYF,18,-,TRBJ2-3,TRBV7-6,-
TGTGCCAGCAGTTCCGTAACAGGGGTGGGCTATGAGGCTTTCTTT,CASSSVTGVGYEAFF,15,once,TRBJ1-1,TRBV6-1,TRBD1
TGTGCCAGCAGCTCAAACAGGGGAAACACTGAAGCTTTCTTT,CASSSNRGNTEAFF,14,once,TRBJ1-1,TRBV7-2,TRBD1
TGTGCCAGCAGCTTGGGACAGGGGAATGAAAAACTGTTTTTT,CASSLGQGNEKLFF,14,-,TRBJ1-4,TRBV5-5,TRBD1
TGTGCCAGCAGCGTATCCGGGTCCGATACGCAGTATTTT,CASSVSGSDTQYF,13,-,TRBJ2-3,TRBV9,-
TGCAGCGTTGATACGGTTGGCTACACCTTC,CSVDTVGYTF,10,-,TRBJ1-2,TRBV29-1,-
TGTGCCAGCAGGGGCGAGCACCAAGAGACCCAGTACTTC,CASRGEHQETQYF,13,-,TRBJ2-5,TRBV6-5,-
TGTGCCATCAGTGACCAGGCCTACGAGCAGTACTTC,CAISDQAYEQYF,12,-,TRBJ2-7,TRBV10-3,-
TGTGCCAGCAGCCCCGTCCGAGGGCATACTGAAGCTTTCTTT,CASSPVRGHTEAFF,14,few,TRBJ1-1,TRBV2,-
TGTGCCAGCAGCCCTGGACTAGCGGGATTATTCTCCTACAATGAGCAGTTCTTC,CASSPGLAGLFSYNEQFF,18,-,TRBJ2-1,TRBV4-2,TRBD2
TGTGCCAGCAGTTTATCGTGGGGGCGAAGCAATCAGCCCCAGCATTTT,CASSLSWGRSNQPQHF,16,-,TRBJ1-5,TRBV27,-
TGCGCCAGCAGCCAAGATCCGACAGGGCTCGGGGGCGACGAGCAGTACTTC,CASSQDPTGLGGDEQYF,17,-,TRBJ2-7,TRBV4-1,-
TGCAGCGTTGATACAGGGGGCACCGGGGAGCTGTTTTTT,CSVDTGGTGELFF,13,-,TRBJ2-2,TRBV29-1,TRBD1
TGTGCCAGCAGCCCCCGGGGAGCTATGAACACTGAAGCTTTCTTT,CASSPRGAMNTEAFF,15,-,TRBJ1-1,TRBV6-2/TRBV6-3,-
TGTGCCATCAGGCTGGCGGGGGGGGACTACGAGCAGTACTTC,CAIRLAGGDYEQYF,14,-,TRBJ2-7,TRBV10-3,TRBD2
TGTGCCAGCAGCCCCACGCCAAGCCGAGGGTATGGCTACACCTTC,CASSPTPSRGYGYTF,15,once,TRBJ1-2,TRBV2,-
TGTGCCAGCAGAAAAACAGGGGACGGCTACACCTTC,CASRKTGDGYTF,12,-,TRBJ1-2,TRBV6-5,TRBD1
TGTGCCATCAGTGGTGCTAGCGGGGGGCGGAACAATGAGCAGTTCTTC,CAISGASGGRNNEQFF,16,-,TRBJ2-1,TRBV10-3,TRBD2
TGTGCCAGCAGCCGGAGGGGAGGGGGCCAAGAGACCCAGTACTTC,CASSRRGGGQETQYF,15,-,TRBJ2-5,TRBV3-1/TRBV3-2,-
TGTGCCAGCAGTCGAACAGGGGGGTGGGATGAAAAACTGTTTTTT,CASSRTGGWDEKLFF,15,-,TRBJ1-4,TRBV27,TRBD1
TGTGCCAGCAGCCAAGGCTGGAGGGAAAGCATCTTC,CASSQGWRESIF,12,once,TRBJ1-2,TRBV3-1/TRBV3-2,-